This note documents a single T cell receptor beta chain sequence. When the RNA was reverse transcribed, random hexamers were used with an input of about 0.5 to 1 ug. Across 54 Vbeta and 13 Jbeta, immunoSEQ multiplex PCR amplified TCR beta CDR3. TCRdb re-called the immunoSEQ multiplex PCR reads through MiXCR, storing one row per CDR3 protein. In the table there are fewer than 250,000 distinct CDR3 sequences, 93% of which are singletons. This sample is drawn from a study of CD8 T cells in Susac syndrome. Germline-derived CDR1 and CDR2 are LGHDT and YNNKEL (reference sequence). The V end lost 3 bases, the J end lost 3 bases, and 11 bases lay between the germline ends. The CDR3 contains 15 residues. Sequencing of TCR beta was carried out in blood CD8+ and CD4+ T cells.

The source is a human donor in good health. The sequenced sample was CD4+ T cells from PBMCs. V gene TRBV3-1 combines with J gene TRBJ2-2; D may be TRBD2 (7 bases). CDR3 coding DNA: TGTGCCAGCAGCCAGCGGGGGCCTTACACCGGGGAGCTGTTTTTT. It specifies CASSQRGPYTGELFF. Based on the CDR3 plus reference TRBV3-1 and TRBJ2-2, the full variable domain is DTAVSQTPKYLVTQMGNDKSIKCEQNLGHDTMYWYKQDSKKFLKIMFSYNNKELIINETVPNRFSPKSPDKAHLNLHINSLELGDSAVYFCASSQRGPYTGELFFGEGSRLTVL.